Below, one T cell receptor beta chain is given with its context. Other DNA sequences of this sample code for an identical CDR3. Clones were read by immunoSEQ multiplex PCR, and TCRdb kept only the in-frame ones, dropping some. In the table there are roughly 530,000 clones, about 95% of which are singletons. This sample was taken from a study of shared clonotypes between healthy human individuals. The CDR3 spans 14 residues. After removal of 4 bases from V and 4 bases from J, the junction contained 2 bases not matched to a gene. Looked up from germline, CDR1 is MNHEY and CDR2 is SVGAGI. This chain uses TRBV6-5 with TRBJ2-1, with TRBD2 identical over 9 bases. This clonotype was sampled from a young woman in good health. The sample taken for sequencing was naive CD4+ T cells sorted from blood. Subset meaning: CD45RA+ positively selected. This CDR3 reads CASSSTSGYNEQFF. The CDR3, as DNA: TGTGCCAGCAGTTCGACTAGCGGTTACAATGAGCAGTTCTTC.